This T cell receptor (beta chain) was captured by sequencing in a study of blood T cell repertoires in COVID-19. Study in general: Both acute and convalescent COVID-19 samples were obtained from the United States, Italy and Spain. Sources were T cells, B-cell-depleted T cells, or PBMCs; the material itself was cDNA or gDNA.

J gave up 4 bases and V 2 bases, and 6 bases lay outside the gene matches. Germline CDR1 reads SGDLS; CDR2 reads YYNGEE. CDR3 length: 16 residues. In the source study's methods: Amplification of reference gene primers was used by the study to estimate nucleated cell counts. TCRdb's table, derived via immunoSEQ multiplex PCR, lists solely in-frame clones and lacks some. That table gives V, J and clone size, and the DNA gave D and trimming. The data show about 69,000 clones, almost 90% seen once. Sequencing was carried out using peripheral blood. This TCR came from a man aged 45-60 years with acute or convalescent COVID-19. The rearrangement uses TRBV9 and TRBJ1-3; 10 nucleotides match TRBD1. CDR3 sequence reads: CASSVGTGVIGNTIYF. CDR3 DNA sequence: TGTGCCAGCAGCGTGGGGACAGGGGTTATCGGAAACACCATATATTTT.